This T cell receptor beta chain comes out of a study of beta chain features in type 1 diabetes. CDR1 is MNHEY, CDR2 SVGAGI, per germline. CDR3 length equals 14 residues. V gave up 2 bases and J gave up 4 bases, with 12 bases separating them. This clone was picked up a small number of times. Its specificity is unknown. The study, taken as a whole, reports: Compared with healthy donors, patients appeared to share more similar naive, central memory and regulatory TCRB repertoires. In every one of the four CD4+ subsets, TCRB CDR3s were moderately but significantly shorter in Type 1 diabetes patients.

Expressed TCRB transcripts were sequenced because the entire RNA isolate underwent reverse transcription. TCRdb's table, derived via immunoSEQ multiplex PCR, lists solely in-frame clones and lacks some. This table has roughly 700,000 clones, 13% appearing once. The sequence derives from a young man with type 1 diabetes. V gene TRBV6-5 combines with J gene TRBJ2-7; D possibly uses TRBD1 or TRBD2 (5 bases each). The source material was naive CD4+ T cells from blood. The CDR3 DNA reads TGTGCCAGCAGTTACCCGGGACGGACATACGAGCAGTACTTC. This sequence encodes CASSYPGRTYEQYF.